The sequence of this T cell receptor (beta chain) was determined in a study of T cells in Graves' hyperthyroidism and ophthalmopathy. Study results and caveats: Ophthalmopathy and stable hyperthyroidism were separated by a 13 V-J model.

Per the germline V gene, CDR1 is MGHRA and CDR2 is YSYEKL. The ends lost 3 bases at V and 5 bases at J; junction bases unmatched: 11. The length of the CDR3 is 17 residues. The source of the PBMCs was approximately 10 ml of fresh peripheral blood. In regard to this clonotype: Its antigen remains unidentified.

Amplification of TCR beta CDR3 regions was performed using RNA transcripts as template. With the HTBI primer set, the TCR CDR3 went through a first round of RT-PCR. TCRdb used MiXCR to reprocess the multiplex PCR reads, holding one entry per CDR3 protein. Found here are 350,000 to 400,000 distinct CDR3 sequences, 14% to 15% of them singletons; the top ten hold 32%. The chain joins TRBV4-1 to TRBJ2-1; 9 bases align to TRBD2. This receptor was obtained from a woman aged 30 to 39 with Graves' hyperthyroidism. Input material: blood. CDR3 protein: CASSQIAGAGSDNEQFF. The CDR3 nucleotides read TGCGCCAGCAGCCAGATAGCGGGAGCGGGGTCTGACAATGAGCAGTTCTTC.